Listed here are 31 T cell receptor beta chains from one sample, sequenced in a study of persistence of HIV-infected CD4 T cells. Cells were stimulated with CMV-infected fibroblast lysates at 10 ug/mL. CD40L-negative CD69-negative CD45RO-high memory CD4+ T cells were sorted as populations depleted of antigen-responding cells. The libraries were made with immunoSEQ version 4 in survey mode. TCRdb's copy holds only in-frame clones and misses some; the assay was immunoSEQ multiplex PCR. The data hold 25,000 to 35,000 clones, with about four fifths observed a single time. Their antigen targets remain unknown. Sequences were derived from CD4+ T cells sorted from PBMCs after roughly 18-hour stimulation, sampled from a patient who received antiretroviral therapy. The receptor set was obtained from an adult man with HIV who was CMV-seropositive.

The rearrangement uses TRBV6-6 and TRBJ1-1, with D perhaps matching TRBD1 (5 bases). The CDR3 runs to 13 residues. Germline CDR1 and CDR2: MNHNY and SVGAGI (reference sequence). Trimming took off 0 bases at V and 5 bases at J, with 7 bases between the two ends. The CDR3 spells CASSYSGRTEAFF. As DNA, the CDR3 is TGTGCCAGCAGTTACTCGGGGCGGACTGAAGCTTTCTTT.

The sample holds a few counts of this clone. The V and J genes are TRBV5-1 and TRBJ2-3; maybe TRBD2 (6 bases). The length of the CDR3 is 14 residues. With 2 bases removed from V and 4 bases from J, the gap between germline ends came to 11 bases. Per germline, CDR1 SGHRS and CDR2 YFSETQ. The CDR3 sequence: CASSFGGTADTQYF. The DNA of the CDR3 is TGCGCCAGCAGCTTCGGGGGTACCGCAGATACGCAGTATTTT.

The gene calls are TRBV27 and TRBJ2-7, with TRBD1 identical over 9 bases. The V gene's germline CDR1 is MNHEY and CDR2 SMNVEV (reference sequence). With 0 bases clipped from V and 0 bases from J, the junction kept 6 bases outside the gene matches. The CDR3 sequence is 17 residues long. The CDR3 region has the DNA TGTGCCAGCAGTTTATCGAAGGGGACAGGGTCCTCCTACGAGCAGTACTTC. It specifies CASSLSKGTGSSYEQYF.

The chain uses TRBV28 and TRBJ1-6; no clear D gene. This CDR3 region has 12 residues. V lost 4 bases and J lost 10, with 8 bases in between. In germline, CDR1 is MDHEN, CDR2 SYDVKM. CDR3 region: CASSSPQSPLHF. The CDR3 DNA reads as TGTGCCAGCAGTTCCCCGCAGTCACCCCTCCACTTT.

J is TRBJ2-1 and V is TRBV6-5; D unresolved. Germline CDR1 is MNHEY and CDR2 is SVGAGI. Trimming removed 6 bases from V and 5 bases from J, with 17 bases in between. The CDR3 is 15 amino acids. As DNA, the CDR3 is TGTGCCAGCAGGCCCTTAGCTCCCCCCCACAATGAGCAGTTCTTC. Residues: CASRPLAPPHNEQFF.

The rearrangement links TRBV7-2 to TRBJ1-4; D is perhaps TRBD1 (6 bases). V was shortened by 5 bases and J by 7 bases, with 20 bases between the two germline ends. Germline CDR1 SGHTA, CDR2 FQGNSA. The CDR3 is 16 residues long. The CDR3 sequence is CASSPRGGGGSEKLFF. In DNA, the CDR3 is TGTGCCAGCAGCCCGAGAGGGGGGGGTGGAAGTGAAAAACTGTTTTTT.

This clone was picked up a small number of times. The chain has TRBV5-4 and TRBJ1-5, with 7 positions matching TRBD1. V lost 0 bases and J lost 7; bases outside the gene matches: 7. The CDR3 runs to 15 residues. CDR1 and CDR2 (germline): SGHNT, YYREEE (reference sequence). This CDR3 reads CASSLDAGGRQPQHF. The CDR3 nucleotides are TGTGCCAGCAGCTTGGATGCAGGGGGAAGGCAGCCCCAGCATTTT.

This sequence joins TRBV7-2 and TRBJ2-5; 8 nucleotides line up with TRBD1. The CDR3 sequence is 15 residues long. With 5 bases clipped from V and 4 bases from J, the junction kept 9 bases outside the gene matches. Germline-derived CDR1 and CDR2 are SGHTA and FQGNSA. The CDR3 here is CASSPQGAYGETQYF. The CDR3 bases are TGTGCCAGCAGCCCGCAGGGGGCCTACGGAGAGACCCAGTACTTC. Combining the CDR3 with reference TRBV7-2 and TRBJ2-5 gives the whole variable domain GAGVSQSPSNKVTEKGKDVELRCDPISGHTALYWYRQSLGQGLEFLIYFQGNSAPDKSGLPSDRFSAERTGGSVSTLTIQRTQQEDSAVYLCASSPQGAYGETQYFGPGTRLLVL.

J is TRBJ2-3 and V is TRBV6-6, with 9 bases lining up with TRBD2. Germline CDR1 reads MNHNY; CDR2 reads SVGAGI (reference sequence). V lost 4 bases and J lost 3; bases outside the gene matches: 8. The CDR3 has 16 residues. The CDR3 bases are TGTGCCAGCAGTTCTCCAGGTAGCGGGGGTACAGATACGCAGTATTTT. Translating it yields CASSSPGSGGTDTQYF.

This chain uses TRBV18 with TRBJ2-5; D tentatively fits TRBD1 or TRBD2 (5 bases each). The CDR3 extends over 17 amino acids. Trimming cost V 2 bases and J 1 base, with 17 bases left between them. Per the germline V gene, CDR1 is KGHSH and CDR2 is LQKENI. CDR3 sequence reads: CASSPRDASRGQETQYF. In DNA form, the CDR3 reads TGTGCCAGCTCACCAAGGGACGCTTCCCGAGGCCAAGAGACCCAGTACTTC. The variable domain in full, with the rest retrieved from reference TRBV18 and TRBJ2-5, is NAGVMQNPRHLVRRRGQEARLRCSPMKGHSHVYWYRQLPEEGLKFMVYLQKENIIDESGMPKERFSAEFPKEGPSILRIQQVVRGDSAAYFCASSPRDASRGQETQYFGPGTRLLVL.

The V and J genes are TRBV30 and TRBJ1-6; D unresolved. In germline, CDR1 is GTSNPN, CDR2 SVGIG (reference sequence). V shed 4 bases and J shed 8 bases, with 18 bases lying between them. The CDR3 is 15 residues long. DNA for the CDR3: TGTGCCTGGAATCGACCGGGAGGCTGGGATTCACCCCTCCACTTT. Translating gives CAWNRPGGWDSPLHF.

This clone was observed a single time. This sequence joins TRBV28 and TRBJ2-7; 8 bases line up with TRBD1. This CDR3 region has 16 residues. J was trimmed by 5 bases and V by 5 bases; bases with no gene match: 14. The germline V gene has CDR1 MDHEN and CDR2 SYDVKM. The DNA of the CDR3 is TGTGCCAGCAGTCCGCACAGGACAGGGCTTTCCCACGAGCAGTACTTC. Encoded protein: CASSPHRTGLSHEQYF.

This clone showed up just once. Other DNA variants within this sample encode the same CDR3. The chain carries TRBV19 and TRBJ1-6; possible D gene TRBD1, 5 bases. CDR3 size: 14 residues. Germline values: CDR1 LNHDA, CDR2 SQIVND (reference sequence). V lost 3 bases and J lost 9, with 12 bases in between. CDR3 loop: CASSIGDLISPLHF. As DNA, the CDR3 is TGTGCCAGTAGTATCGGGGACCTGATTTCACCCCTCCACTTT.

This chain links TRBV27 with TRBJ2-7; TRBD2 matches 8 bases. The trim removed 5 bases at V and 2 bases at J, leaving 5 bases unmatched. The CDR3 totals 14 residues. Germline CDR1 is MNHEY and CDR2 is SMNVEV (reference sequence). The CDR3 sequence is CASSPGTSAYEQYF. The CDR3 DNA sequence: TGTGCCAGCAGTCCCGGGACTAGTGCCTACGAGCAGTACTTC.

This chain uses TRBV27 with TRBJ2-1; unclear D gene. The CDR3 runs to 12 residues. V lost 4 bases and J 7 bases, leaving 8 bases between the germline ends. CDR1 and CDR2 (germline): MNHEY, SMNVEV (reference sequence). CDR3 amino acids: CASSSFGNEQFF. The CDR3, as DNA: TGTGCCAGCAGTTCCTTCGGTAATGAGCAGTTCTTC.

This clone was seen only once. This chain uses TRBV5-1 with TRBJ1-1; 9 positions agree with TRBD1. Germline CDR1 and CDR2: SGHRS and YFSETQ. Trimming took 5 bases from V and 5 from J; bases not matched to a gene: 7. This CDR3 spans 14 amino acids. The DNA for the CDR3 is TGCGCCAGCAGTCGTGGACAGGGGAATACTGAAGCTTTCTTT. Protein sequence: CASSRGQGNTEAFF.

This chain connects TRBV30 to TRBJ1-6, with TRBD1 matching over 7 bases. V was clipped by 2 bases and J by 9 bases; unmatched bases: 1. The CDR3 extends over 12 amino acids. Germline CDR1 GTSNPN, CDR2 SVGIG (reference sequence). This CDR3 is CAWSWTGSPLHF. The CDR3 nucleotides are TGTGCCTGGAGTTGGACAGGTTCACCCCTCCACTTT. Full variable domain (outside the CDR3, taken from reference TRBV30 and TRBJ1-6): SQTIHQWPATLVQPVGSPLSLECTVEGTSNPNLYWYRQAAGRGLQLLFYSVGIGQISSEVPQNLSASRPQDRQFILSSKKLLLSDSGFYLCAWSWTGSPLHFGNGTRLTVT.

This clone showed up just once. The V call is TRBV11-3, the J call TRBJ2-2, with D perhaps TRBD1 (6 bases). V lost 1 base, J lost 7 bases, and 16 bases lay in between. The CDR3 covers 16 residues. CDR1 and CDR2 from the germline V gene are SGHNT and YENEEA. The CDR3 protein is CASSLGAGASGGELFF. As DNA, the CDR3 is TGTGCCAGCAGCTTAGGGGCAGGGGCGTCGGGCGGGGAGCTGTTTTTT.

The chain uses TRBV12-5 and TRBJ2-2, with 9 bases lining up with TRBD2. Trimming took 6 bases from V and 4 from J; bases not matched to a gene: 6. The V gene's germline CDR1 is LGHNT and CDR2 FRNRAP. This CDR3 has 15 residues. This CDR3 reads CASGPRLAVTGELFF. CDR3 nucleotide sequence: TGTGCTAGTGGGCCTCGACTAGCGGTCACCGGGGAGCTGTTTTTT.

This chain uses TRBV5-5 with TRBJ1-2; 7 bases are a match to TRBD1. CDR3 length: 15 residues. V lost 4 bases, J lost 0 bases, and 6 bases stayed unmatched. The germline gives CDR1 SGHKS, CDR2 YYEKEE (reference sequence). As DNA, the CDR3 is TGTGCCAGCAGCCTTCCGGGACAGACTAACTATGGCTACACCTTC. It yields the protein CASSLPGQTNYGYTF.

The chain couples TRBV7-9 to TRBJ1-2, with TRBD1 matching 7 bases. Trimming removed 2 bases from V and 4 bases from J; junction bases left unmatched: 7. CDR3 length equals 15 residues. Germline V gives CDR1 SEHNR, CDR2 FQNEAQ (reference sequence). The CDR3 coding sequence is TGTGCCAGCAGCTTAAAGGCAGGGGGAACCTATGGCTACACCTTC. This gives the protein CASSLKAGGTYGYTF.

The genes are TRBV7-3 and TRBJ2-2; D ambiguous. Between the trimmed V and J ends, which lost 4 bases and 3 bases, there was a span of 3 bases. Germline CDR1 is SGHTA and CDR2 is FQGTGA. The CDR3 covers 12 residues. CDR3 loop: CASSSDTGELFF. CDR3 nucleotide sequence: TGTGCCAGCAGCTCCGACACCGGGGAGCTGTTTTTT.

This sequence joins TRBV29-1 and TRBJ1-1; D uncertain. Looked up from germline, CDR1 is SQVTM and CDR2 is ANQGSEA. This CDR3 is 12 amino acids long. Trimming took 4 bases from V and 5 from J, leaving 11 bases between them. In DNA, the CDR3 is TGCAGCGTTGGACATAGCGAGACTGAAGCTTTCTTT. The encoded protein is CSVGHSETEAFF.

J is TRBJ2-1 and V is TRBV29-1; D perhaps matches TRBD1 (5 bases). CDR3 size: 11 residues. The germline V gene encodes CDR1 SQVTM and CDR2 ANQGSEA. V gave up 4 bases and J gave up 8 bases, with 9 bases separating them. CDR3 bases: TGCAGCGTTGGCAGGGTTGATGAGCAGTTCTTC. Protein product: CSVGRVDEQFF.

This clone turned up a few times. V is TRBV3-1 (or the pseudogene TRBV3-2) and J is TRBJ1-4; TRBD1 agrees at 7 bases. CDR1 and CDR2 from the germline V gene are LGHDT and YNNKEL (reference sequence). This CDR3 has 11 amino acids. V lost 2 bases to trimming and J lost 14 bases; unmatched junction nucleotides: 2. CDR3 residues: CASSQRGQLFF. The DNA for the CDR3 is TGTGCCAGCAGCCAAAGGGGACAGCTGTTTTTT.

The rearrangement joins TRBV30 to TRBJ1-4; 10 nucleotides align to TRBD1. This CDR3 has 13 residues. Germline V gene data show CDR1 as GTSNPN and CDR2 as SVGIG (reference sequence). V trimming: 8 bases; J trimming: 6 bases; junction bases outside the gene matches: 6. CDR3 sequence: CAGHDRGHEKLFF. CDR3 nucleotide sequence: TGTGCCGGGCATGACAGGGGGCATGAAAAACTGTTTTTT.

In DNA form, the CDR3 reads TGCGCCAGCAGCATACCACCAGGGGGTGCGAAAGATACGCAGTATTTT. Residues: CASSIPPGGAKDTQYF. J is TRBJ2-3 and V is TRBV5-1; TRBD1 agrees at 7 bases. This CDR3 contains 16 residues. The germline gives CDR1 SGHRS, CDR2 YFSETQ. V shed 4 bases and J 5 bases; nucleotides not matched to a gene: 13.

V gene TRBV7-2 combines with J gene TRBJ2-1; D may be TRBD2 (6 bases). Germline V gene sequence: CDR1 SGHTA, CDR2 FQGNSA. This CDR3 contains 16 residues. Between the trimmed V and J ends, which lost 1 base and 6 bases, there was a span of 16 bases. The chain's CDR3 is CASSLVAWTKGNEQFF. The CDR3 DNA is TGTGCCAGCAGCTTAGTCGCCTGGACTAAAGGCAATGAGCAGTTCTTC.

DNA of the CDR3: TGTGCCAGCGACTACCGTGGCGGGGGACAGGGGGCGAGAGCTTTCTTT. This codes for CASDYRGGGQGARAFF. This chain joins TRBV19 and TRBJ1-1; 12 nucleotides align to TRBD1. CDR1 is LNHDA and CDR2 is SQIVND in the germline V gene (reference sequence). Germline trimming cut 9 bases from V and 10 bases from J; bases unmatched to any gene: 18. The CDR3 contains 16 residues.

In this sample, this clone turned up once. The chain is built from TRBV21-1 and TRBJ1-2; the table calls TRBD1, which could not be checked here. TRBV21-1 is listed as a pseudogene. This CDR3 is 14 amino acids long. The chain's CDR3 is CASSKDRTGKGYTF. CDR3 sequence (DNA): TGTGCCAGCAGCAAAGACCGGACAGGGAAGGGCTACACCTTC.

The rearrangement uses TRBV5-1 and TRBJ1-2; 8 bases are a match to TRBD1. The germline gives CDR1 SGHRS, CDR2 YFSETQ. CDR3 length: 14 residues. J was trimmed by 3 bases and V by 5 bases; bases with no gene match: 6. CDR3 in DNA: TGCGCCAGCAGAGTAGGACAGGGCGACTATGGCTACACCTTC. This encodes CASRVGQGDYGYTF.